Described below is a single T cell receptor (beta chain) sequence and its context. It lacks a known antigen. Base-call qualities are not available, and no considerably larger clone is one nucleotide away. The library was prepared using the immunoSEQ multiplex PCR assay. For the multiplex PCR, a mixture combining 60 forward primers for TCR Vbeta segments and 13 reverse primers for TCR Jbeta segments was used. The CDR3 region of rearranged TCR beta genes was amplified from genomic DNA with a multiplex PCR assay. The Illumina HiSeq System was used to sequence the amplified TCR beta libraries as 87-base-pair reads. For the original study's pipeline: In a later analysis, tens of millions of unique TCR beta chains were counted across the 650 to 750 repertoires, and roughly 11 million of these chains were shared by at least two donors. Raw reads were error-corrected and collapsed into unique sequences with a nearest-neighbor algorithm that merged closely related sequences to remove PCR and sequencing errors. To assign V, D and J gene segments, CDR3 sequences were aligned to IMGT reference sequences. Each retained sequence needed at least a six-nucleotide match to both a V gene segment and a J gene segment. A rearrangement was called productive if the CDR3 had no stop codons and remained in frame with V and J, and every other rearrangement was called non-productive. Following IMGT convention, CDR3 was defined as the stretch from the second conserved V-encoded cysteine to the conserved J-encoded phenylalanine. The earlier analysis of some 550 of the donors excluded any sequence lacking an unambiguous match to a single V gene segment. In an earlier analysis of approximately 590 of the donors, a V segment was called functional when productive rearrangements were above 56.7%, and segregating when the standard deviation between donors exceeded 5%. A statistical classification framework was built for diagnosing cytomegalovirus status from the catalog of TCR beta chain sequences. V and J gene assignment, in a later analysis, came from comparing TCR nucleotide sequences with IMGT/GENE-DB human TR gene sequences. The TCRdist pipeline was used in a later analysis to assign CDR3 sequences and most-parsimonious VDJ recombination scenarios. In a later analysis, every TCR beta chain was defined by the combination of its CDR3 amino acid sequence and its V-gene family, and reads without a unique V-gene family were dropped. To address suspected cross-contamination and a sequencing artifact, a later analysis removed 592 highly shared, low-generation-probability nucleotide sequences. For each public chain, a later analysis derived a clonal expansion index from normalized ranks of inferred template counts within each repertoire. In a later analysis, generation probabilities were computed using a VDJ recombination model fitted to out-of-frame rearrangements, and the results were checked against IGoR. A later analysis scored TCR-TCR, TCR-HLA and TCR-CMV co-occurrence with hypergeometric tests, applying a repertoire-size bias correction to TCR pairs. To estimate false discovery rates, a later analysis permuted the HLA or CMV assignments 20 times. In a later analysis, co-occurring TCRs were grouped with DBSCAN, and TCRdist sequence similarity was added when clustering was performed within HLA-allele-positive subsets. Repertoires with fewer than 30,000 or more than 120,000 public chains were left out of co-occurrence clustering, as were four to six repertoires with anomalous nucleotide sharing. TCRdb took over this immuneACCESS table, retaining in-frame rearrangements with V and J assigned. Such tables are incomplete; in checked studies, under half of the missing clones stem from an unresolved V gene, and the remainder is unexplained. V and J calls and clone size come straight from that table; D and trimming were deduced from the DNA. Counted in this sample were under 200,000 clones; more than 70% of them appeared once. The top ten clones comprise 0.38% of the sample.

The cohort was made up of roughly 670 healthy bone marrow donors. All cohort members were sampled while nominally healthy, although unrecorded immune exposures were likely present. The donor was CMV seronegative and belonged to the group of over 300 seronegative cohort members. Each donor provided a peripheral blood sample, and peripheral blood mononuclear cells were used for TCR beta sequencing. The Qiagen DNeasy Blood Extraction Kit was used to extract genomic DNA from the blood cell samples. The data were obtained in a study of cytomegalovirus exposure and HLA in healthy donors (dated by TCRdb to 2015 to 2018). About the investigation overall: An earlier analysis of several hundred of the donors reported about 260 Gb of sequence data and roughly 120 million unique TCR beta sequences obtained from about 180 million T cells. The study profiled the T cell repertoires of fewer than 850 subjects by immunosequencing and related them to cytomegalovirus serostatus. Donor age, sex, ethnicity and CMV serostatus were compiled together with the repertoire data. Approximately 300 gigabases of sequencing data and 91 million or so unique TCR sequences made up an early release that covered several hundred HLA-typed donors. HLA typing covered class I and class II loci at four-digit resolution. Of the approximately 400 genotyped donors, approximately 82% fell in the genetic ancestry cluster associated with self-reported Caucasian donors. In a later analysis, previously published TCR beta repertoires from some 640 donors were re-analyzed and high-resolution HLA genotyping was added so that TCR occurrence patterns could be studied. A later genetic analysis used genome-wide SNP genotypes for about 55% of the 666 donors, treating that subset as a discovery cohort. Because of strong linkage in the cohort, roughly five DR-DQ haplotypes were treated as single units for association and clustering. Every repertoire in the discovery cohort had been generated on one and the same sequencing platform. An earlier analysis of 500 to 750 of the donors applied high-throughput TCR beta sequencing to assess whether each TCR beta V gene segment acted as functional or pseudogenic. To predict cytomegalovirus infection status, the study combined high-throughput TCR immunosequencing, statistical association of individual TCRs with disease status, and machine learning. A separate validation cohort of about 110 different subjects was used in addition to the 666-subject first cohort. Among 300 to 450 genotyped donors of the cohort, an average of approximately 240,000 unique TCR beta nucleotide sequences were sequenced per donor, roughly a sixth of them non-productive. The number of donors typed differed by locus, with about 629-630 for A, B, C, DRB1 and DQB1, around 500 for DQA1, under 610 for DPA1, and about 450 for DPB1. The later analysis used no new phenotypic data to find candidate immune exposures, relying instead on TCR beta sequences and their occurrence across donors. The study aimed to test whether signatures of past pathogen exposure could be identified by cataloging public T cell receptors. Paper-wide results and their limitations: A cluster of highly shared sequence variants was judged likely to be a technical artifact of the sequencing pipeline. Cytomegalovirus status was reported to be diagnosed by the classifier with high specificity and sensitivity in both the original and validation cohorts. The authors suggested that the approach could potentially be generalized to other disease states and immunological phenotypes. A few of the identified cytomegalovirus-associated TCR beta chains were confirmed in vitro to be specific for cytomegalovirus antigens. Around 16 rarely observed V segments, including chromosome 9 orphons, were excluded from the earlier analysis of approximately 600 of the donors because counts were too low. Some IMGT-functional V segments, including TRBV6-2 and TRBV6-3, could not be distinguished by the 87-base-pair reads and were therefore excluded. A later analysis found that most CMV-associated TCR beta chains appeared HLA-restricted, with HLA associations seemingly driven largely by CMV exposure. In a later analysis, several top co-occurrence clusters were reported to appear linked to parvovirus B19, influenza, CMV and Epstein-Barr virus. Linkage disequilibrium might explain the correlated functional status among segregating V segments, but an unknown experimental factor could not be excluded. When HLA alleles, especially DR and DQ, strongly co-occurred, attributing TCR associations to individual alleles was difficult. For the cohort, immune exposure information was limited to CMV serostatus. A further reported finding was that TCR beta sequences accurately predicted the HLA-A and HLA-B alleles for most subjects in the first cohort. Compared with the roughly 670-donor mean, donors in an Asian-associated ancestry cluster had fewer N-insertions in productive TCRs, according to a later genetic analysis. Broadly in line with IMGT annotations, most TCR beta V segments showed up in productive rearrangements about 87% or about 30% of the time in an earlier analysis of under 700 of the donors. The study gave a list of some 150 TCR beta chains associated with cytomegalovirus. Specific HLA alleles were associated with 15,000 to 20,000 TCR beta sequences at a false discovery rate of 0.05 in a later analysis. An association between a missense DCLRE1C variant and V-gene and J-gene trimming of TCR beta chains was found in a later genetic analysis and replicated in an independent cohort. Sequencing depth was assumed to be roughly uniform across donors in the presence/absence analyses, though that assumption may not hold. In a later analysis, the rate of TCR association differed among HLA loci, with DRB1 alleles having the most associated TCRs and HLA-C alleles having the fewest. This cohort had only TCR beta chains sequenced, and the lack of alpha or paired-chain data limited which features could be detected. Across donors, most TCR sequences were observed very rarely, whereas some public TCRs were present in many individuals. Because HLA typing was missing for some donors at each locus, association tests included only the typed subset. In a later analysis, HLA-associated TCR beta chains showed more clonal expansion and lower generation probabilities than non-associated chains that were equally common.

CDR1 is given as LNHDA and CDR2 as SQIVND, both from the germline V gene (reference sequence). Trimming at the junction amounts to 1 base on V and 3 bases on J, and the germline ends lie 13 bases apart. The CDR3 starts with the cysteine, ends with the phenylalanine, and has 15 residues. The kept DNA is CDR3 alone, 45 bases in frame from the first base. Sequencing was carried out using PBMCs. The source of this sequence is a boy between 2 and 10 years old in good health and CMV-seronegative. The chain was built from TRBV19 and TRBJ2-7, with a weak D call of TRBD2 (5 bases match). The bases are TGTGCCAGTAGTATAGGAGGAGGCAGTCTCTACGAGCAGTACTTC. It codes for CASSIGGGSLYEQYF.